This T cell receptor (beta chain) was captured in a study of control samples from healthy donors and cancer patients. With 7 bases removed from V and 3 bases from J, the gap between germline ends came to 12 bases. CDR3 length equals 13 residues. From germline, CDR1 is LGHNT and CDR2 FRNRAP. This table comes from immunoSEQ multiplex PCR, and its TCRdb copy is limited to in-frame clones, with some not included. The table has roughly 180,000 clones, around 93% seen once. Sequenced sample: blood. This chain links TRBV12-5 with TRBJ2-5; the D gene is possibly TRBD1 (5 bases). The clonotype comes from a woman in her sixties in good health. CDR3 region: CASARAGKETQYF. DNA for the CDR3: TGTGCTAGTGCACGGGCAGGGAAAGAGACCCAGTACTTC.